The T cell receptor beta chain under discussion was sequenced for a study of OX40 agonist ivuxolimab in advanced cancers. About the full investigation: The costimulatory receptor OX40 (CD134) was targeted by ivuxolimab, a fully human IgG2 agonistic monoclonal antibody. Partial responses occurred in three dose-escalation patients, of whom one had hepatocellular carcinoma and two had cutaneous melanoma. A male proportion of around 83% and a mean age of roughly 58 years, ranging from roughly 23 to 80, were recorded for the dose-escalation cohort. Of the roughly 53 patients in dose escalation, around 20 had hepatocellular carcinoma, roughly 15 had melanoma, 9 had renal cell carcinoma and 9 had head and neck cancer. Intravenous ivuxolimab was administered to patients every 2 weeks at six dose levels: 0.01, 0.1, 0.3, 1.5, 3 and 10 mg/kg. Peripheral TCRbeta sequencing aimed to test whether ivuxolimab altered TCR sequence diversity and caused clonal T-cell expansion. Prior anti-PD-1, anti-PD-L1 or anti-CTLA-4 therapy was permitted, and checkpoint inhibitors had been received by under 50% of dose-escalation patients. The paper reports the monotherapy dose-escalation portion (N ≈ 52 patients) of the phase I ivuxolimab trial. Study-wide conclusions, independent of this receptor: The antigen specificity of the peripheral T cells that underwent clonal expansion was not determined. After ivuxolimab, expanded clones were on average more numerous among CD8+ T cells than among CD4+ T cells. Low levels of normalized T-cell clonal expansion were also seen in some patients who did not respond. Partial responders in the 0.1-3.0 mg/kg groups had among the lowest normalized peripheral clonal expansion, especially among CD8+ T cells. At doses of 0.1 to 3.0 mg/kg, clonal expansion of both CD4+ and CD8+ blood T cells was observed from baseline to week 6.

Patients with autoimmune disease history or receiving systemic immunosuppression were excluded from the trial. In every dose cohort, peripheral blood was drawn for TCR sequencing at baseline, cycle 4 day 1, and cycle 7 day 1. The samples were drawn from a first-in-human, open-label, multicenter phase I dose-escalation trial of ivuxolimab. Adults with locally advanced or metastatic melanoma, renal cell, hepatocellular, or head and neck squamous cell carcinoma were enrolled in the trial. CD4+ and CD8+ T cells were sorted separately from peripheral blood before TCR sequencing. A note on this clone: The clone's antigen remains unknown. Qualities for individual bases were not recorded, and no much larger clone is one base off.

Genomic DNA was isolated from the sorted cells so that the TCRbeta CDR3 region could be sequenced. TCRbeta CDR3 regions were sequenced using the immunoSEQ Assay. Imported from immuneACCESS, the table was reduced by TCRdb to in-frame sequences with V and J called. These copies leave out some clones; in studies compared against another copy, an unresolved V gene accounts for under half, and the cause of the remainder is not known. The sample table contains over 50,000 clones; only one count was recorded for almost 85% of them. The ten most abundant clones make up approximately 4.2% of the sample. V lost 0 bases and J lost 2 bases, and the count of bases not matched to a germline gene is 8. CDR3 length: 18 amino acids, cysteine to phenylalanine. Solely the CDR3 DNA is kept, with 54 bases framed from the first base. CDR1 and CDR2 (MGHRA, YSYEKL) derive from the germline V gene.

The rearranged segments are TRBV4-1 and TRBJ2-3; the central 10 bases match TRBD1. This TCR derives from an adult with an advanced solid tumor such as melanoma, head and neck, liver or kidney cancer. The material sequenced was CD4+ or CD8+ T cells sorted from blood, taken in a trial of the OX40 agonist ivuxolimab. The sequenced DNA: TGCGCCAGCAGCCAAGAGGTATCCGGGACAGGGGCCACAGATACGCAGTATTTT. It encodes CASSQEVSGTGATDTQYF.